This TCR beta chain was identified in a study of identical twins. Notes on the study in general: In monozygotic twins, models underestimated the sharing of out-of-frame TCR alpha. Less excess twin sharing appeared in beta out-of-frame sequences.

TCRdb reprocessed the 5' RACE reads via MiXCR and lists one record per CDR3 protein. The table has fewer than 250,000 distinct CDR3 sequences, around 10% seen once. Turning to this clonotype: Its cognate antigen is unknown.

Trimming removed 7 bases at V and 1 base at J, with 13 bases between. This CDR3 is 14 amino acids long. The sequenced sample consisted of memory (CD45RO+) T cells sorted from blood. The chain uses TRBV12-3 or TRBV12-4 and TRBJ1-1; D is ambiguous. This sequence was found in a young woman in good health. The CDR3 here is CASTPSLGNTEAFF. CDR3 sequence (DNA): TGTGCCAGCACCCCCTCATTAGGGAACACTGAAGCTTTCTTT.